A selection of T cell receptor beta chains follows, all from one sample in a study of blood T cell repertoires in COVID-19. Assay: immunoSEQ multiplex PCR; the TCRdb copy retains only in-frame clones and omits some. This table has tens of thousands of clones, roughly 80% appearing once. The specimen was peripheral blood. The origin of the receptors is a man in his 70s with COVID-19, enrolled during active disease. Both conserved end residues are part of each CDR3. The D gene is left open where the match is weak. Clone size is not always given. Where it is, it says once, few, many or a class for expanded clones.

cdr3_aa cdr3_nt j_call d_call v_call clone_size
CASSQMNTEAFF TGTGCCAGCAGCCAGATGAACACTGAAGCTTTCTTT TRBJ1-1 - TRBV6-5 once
CASGQGAFSPLHF TGCGCCAGCGGGCAGGGGGCGTTTTCACCCCTCCACTTT TRBJ1-6 TRBD1 TRBV4-3 -
CASSRGRGFEAFF TGTGCCAGCAGCCGTGGCAGGGGGTTCGAAGCTTTCTTT TRBJ1-1 TRBD1 TRBV7-8 -
CAISESAARGNSPLHF TGTGCCATCAGTGAGTCTGCAGCCAGGGGTAATTCACCCCTCCACTTT TRBJ1-6 - TRBV10-3 -
CASSRDSSYNEQFF TGTGCCAGCAGCCGGGACAGCTCCTACAATGAGCAGTTCTTC TRBJ2-1 TRBD1 TRBV7-2 -
CAWSVSSGNEQFF TGTGCCTGGAGTGTATCTAGCGGCAATGAGCAGTTCTTC TRBJ2-1 TRBD2 TRBV30 -
CASSQRDEQFF TGTGCCAGCAGTCAGAGGGATGAGCAGTTCTTC TRBJ2-1 - TRBV27 -
CASSPPGLAGGNYNEQFF TGTGCCAGCAGCCCTCCGGGACTAGCGGGAGGGAACTACAATGAGCAGTTCTTC TRBJ2-1 TRBD2 TRBV27 few
CASSLGQTYDEQYF TGCGCCAGCAGCTTGGGACAGACCTACGACGAGCAGTACTTC TRBJ2-7 - TRBV5-1 once
CASSTRGTSGYNEQFF TGTGCCAGTAGTACGCGCGGGACTAGCGGTTACAATGAGCAGTTCTTC TRBJ2-1 TRBD2 TRBV19 -
CASSVGRTGFHF TGTGCCAGCAGCGTCGGACGGACGGGATTCCACTTC TRBJ1-2 - TRBV3-1/TRBV3-2 once
CASSPSLGTGEAFF TGTGCCAGCAGTCCCTCCCTCGGGACAGGTGAAGCTTTCTTT TRBJ1-1 TRBD1 TRBV28 -
CASSMTSLSHNEQFF TGTGCCAGCAGCATGACTAGTCTGAGCCACAATGAGCAGTTCTTC TRBJ2-1 - TRBV7-9 once
CASSPQGTGGGDTQYF TGTGCCAGCAGCCCTCAAGGGACAGGGGGCGGAGATACGCAGTATTTT TRBJ2-3 TRBD1 TRBV7-2 -
CASSYSKLGDYEQYF TGTGCCAGCAGTTACTCGAAACTTGGAGACTACGAGCAGTACTTC TRBJ2-7 - TRBV6-2/TRBV6-3 once
CASSLFPSSYNEQFF TGTGCCAGCAGCTTATTCCCGAGCTCCTACAATGAGCAGTTCTTC TRBJ2-1 - TRBV7-2 -
CASSRQNSPLHF TGTGCCAGCTCACGACAGAATTCACCCCTCCACTTT TRBJ1-6 - TRBV18 -
CASSESRSSEQYF TGTGCCAGCAGTGAGTCCAGGTCGAGCGAGCAGTACTTC TRBJ2-7 - TRBV6-1 -
CASSFDRSYYGYTF TGTGCCAGCAGCTTCGACAGGAGCTACTATGGCTACACCTTC TRBJ1-2 - TRBV5-5 -
CASSSGQFNEKLFF TGTGCCAGCAGTTCCGGACAGTTTAATGAAAAACTGTTTTTT TRBJ1-4 - TRBV28 few
CASSSTGFNEQYF TGTGCCAGCAGCTCGACAGGTTTTAACGAGCAGTACTTC TRBJ2-7 - TRBV7-9 -
CSVGGGTPLYGYTF TGCAGCGTTGGAGGGGGTACCCCCCTCTATGGCTACACCTTC TRBJ1-2 - TRBV29-1 -
CAWSVHLITSGRNTGELFF TGTGCCTGGAGTGTACATCTCATTACTAGCGGGAGGAACACCGGGGAGCTGTTTTTT TRBJ2-2 TRBD2 TRBV30 -
CASSFAGGKKLFF TGTGCCAGCAGCTTCGCAGGGGGCAAGAAACTGTTTTTT TRBJ1-4 TRBD1 TRBV7-9 -
CASTYRDRDTGELFF TGTGCCAGCACCTACCGGGACAGGGACACCGGGGAGCTGTTTTTT TRBJ2-2 TRBD1 TRBV7-2 -
CASGTSTQFF TGTGCCAGCGGCACTAGTACTCAGTTCTTC TRBJ2-1 - TRBV2 -
CAWSLWVQSTEAFF TGTGCCTGGAGCTTGTGGGTACAGAGCACTGAAGCTTTCTTT TRBJ1-1 - TRBV30 few
CASSPRSGGELFF TGTGCCAGCAGCCCCCGGAGCGGCGGGGAGCTGTTTTTT TRBJ2-2 - TRBV3-1/TRBV3-2 -
CASSLELAGGFLTDTQYF TGTGCCAGCAGCTTAGAACTAGCGGGAGGGTTCCTCACAGATACGCAGTATTTT TRBJ2-3 TRBD2 TRBV7-2 few
CASSPDIFSSGNTIYF TGTGCCAGCAGCCCGGACATCTTTAGCTCTGGAAACACCATATATTTT TRBJ1-3 - TRBV27 -
CASSQAGQILYGYTF TGTGCCAGCAGCCAAGCGGGACAGATCCTCTATGGCTACACCTTC TRBJ1-2 TRBD1 TRBV3-1/TRBV3-2 -
CATSRAGSGKPQHF TGTGCCACCAGCAGGGCCGGGTCAGGGAAGCCCCAGCATTTT TRBJ1-5 - TRBV15 -
CASSQEYLGGETQYF TGCGCCAGCAGCCAAGAATACCTCGGGGGAGAGACCCAGTACTTC TRBJ2-5 - TRBV4-3 -
CATHSSQGHTQYF TGTGCCACCCATTCCTCTCAGGGGCATACGCAGTATTTT TRBJ2-3 - TRBV28 -
CASSTLGRAGNEQFF TGTGCCAGCAGCACCCTCGGGAGGGCCGGGAATGAGCAGTTCTTC TRBJ2-1 TRBD2 TRBV9 -
CASSSRDRYAYGYTF TGTGCCAGTAGTAGCCGGGACAGGTATGCCTATGGCTACACCTTC TRBJ1-2 TRBD1 TRBV19 -
CASSFFAGERRKTQYF TGTGCCAGCAGCTTTTTTGCTGGGGAGAGGAGAAAGACCCAGTACTTC TRBJ2-5 - TRBV5-6 once
CASSPGRGYEQYF TGTGCCAGCAGCCCTGGCAGGGGCTACGAGCAGTACTTC TRBJ2-7 - TRBV9 once
CSVEGTGLSGANVLTF TGCAGCGTTGAGGGGACAGGACTCTCTGGGGCCAACGTCCTGACTTTC TRBJ2-6 TRBD1 TRBV29-1 -
CASSVGLAGGADNEQFF TGTGCCAGCAGCGTAGGACTAGCGGGAGGGGCTGACAATGAGCAGTTCTTC TRBJ2-1 TRBD2 TRBV9 -
CASGGTTGGRGEQYF TGTGCCAGTGGAGGGACGACCGGGGGGCGGGGGGAGCAGTACTTC TRBJ2-7 - TRBV6-6 -
CASRATGGSGNTIYF TGTGCCAGCAGGGCTACCGGAGGCTCTGGAAACACCATATATTTT TRBJ1-3 - TRBV2 -
CASRHTGSYEQYF TGTGCCAGCCGCCATACAGGGTCCTACGAGCAGTACTTC TRBJ2-7 - TRBV7-9 -
CRKILAGDYEQYF TGCAGAAAAATTCTAGCGGGAGACTACGAGCAGTACTTC TRBJ2-7 TRBD2 TRBV29-1 -
CASSQMTGHYEQYF TGTGCCAGCAGCCAGATGACAGGGCACTACGAGCAGTACTTC TRBJ2-7 TRBD1 TRBV27 many
CASSYSIFSNQPQHF TGTGCCAGCAGTTACTCCATCTTTAGTAATCAGCCCCAGCATTTT TRBJ1-5 - TRBV6-5 -
CSVGQGRTDTQYF TGCAGCGTGGGACAGGGGAGGACAGATACGCAGTATTTT TRBJ2-3 TRBD1 TRBV29-1 -
CAISELAGVSSYNEQFF TGTGCCATCAGTGAGCTAGCGGGGGTTAGCTCCTACAATGAGCAGTTCTTC TRBJ2-1 TRBD2 TRBV10-3 -
CASSLYGWSTEAFF TGTGCCAGCAGTTTATACGGGTGGAGCACTGAAGCTTTCTTT TRBJ1-1 - TRBV27 -